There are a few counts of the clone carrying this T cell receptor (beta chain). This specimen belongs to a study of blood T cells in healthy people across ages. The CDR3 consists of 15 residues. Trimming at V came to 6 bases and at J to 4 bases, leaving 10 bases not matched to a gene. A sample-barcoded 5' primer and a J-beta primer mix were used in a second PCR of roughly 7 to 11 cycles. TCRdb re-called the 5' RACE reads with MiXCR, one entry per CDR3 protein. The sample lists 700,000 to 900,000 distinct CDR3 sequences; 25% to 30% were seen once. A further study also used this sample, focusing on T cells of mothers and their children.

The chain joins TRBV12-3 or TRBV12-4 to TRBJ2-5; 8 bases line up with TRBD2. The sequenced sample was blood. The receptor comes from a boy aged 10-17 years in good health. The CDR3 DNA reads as TGTGCCAGCAGCGTTAGCGGGGTAGTTAGAGAGACCCAGTACTTC. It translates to CASSVSGVVRETQYF.